The rows below give T cell receptor beta chains drawn from one sample of a study of beta chain features in type 1 diabetes. TCRdb keeps only in-frame clones here, not all; method: immunoSEQ multiplex PCR. The sample yields roughly 180,000 clones, roughly 7.1% seen once. The sample consisted of central memory CD4+ T cells from blood. Source of these receptors: a woman in her thirties or forties with type 1 diabetes. The CDR3 runs from the conserved cysteine through the conserved F or W. The order of the fields is CDR3 DNA, CDR3 protein, J gene, clone size, D gene, V gene. D genes are given only for firm matches. Not every row has a clone size; where given, it reads once, few, many or a size class.

CDR3nt: TGTGCCAGCAGCCAACGGATGGGACAGGGCAACTACGAGCAGTACTTC
CDR3aa: CASSQRMGQGNYEQYF
j_gene: TRBJ2-7
abundance: few
d_gene: TRBD1
v_gene: TRBV14

CDR3nt: TGTGCCAGCAGCTTCGGATGGGGTATAGGGGCGAACACCGGGGAGCTGTTTTTT
CDR3aa: CASSFGWGIGANTGELFF
j_gene: TRBJ2-2
abundance: few
d_gene: -
v_gene: TRBV7-2

CDR3nt: TGTGCCAGCAGCCAAGGAGTCCGCCCCGAGCAGTACTTC
CDR3aa: CASSQGVRPEQYF
j_gene: TRBJ2-7
abundance: few
d_gene: -
v_gene: TRBV5-4

CDR3nt: TGTGCCAGCAGCATGAGGCCCGGGACAGTCGACACTGAAGCTTTCTTT
CDR3aa: CASSMRPGTVDTEAFF
j_gene: TRBJ1-1
abundance: -
d_gene: TRBD1
v_gene: TRBV9

CDR3nt: TGCGCCAGCAGGTCAAGCGGGGGGGTTGGCAATGAGCAGTTCTTC
CDR3aa: CASRSSGGVGNEQFF
j_gene: TRBJ2-1
abundance: few
d_gene: TRBD2
v_gene: TRBV5-1

CDR3nt: TGTGCCAGCTCGCCATTCTCGATAGTCGGCAATCAGCCCCAGCATTTT
CDR3aa: CASSPFSIVGNQPQHF
j_gene: TRBJ1-5
abundance: few
d_gene: -
v_gene: TRBV18

CDR3nt: TGTGCCAGCAGCCGGGACAGGAACGAGCAGTACTTC
CDR3aa: CASSRDRNEQYF
j_gene: TRBJ2-7
abundance: many
d_gene: TRBD1
v_gene: TRBV7-9

CDR3nt: TGTGCCAGCAGTGGCCAAGGCAGGGCGGATCATTCACCCCTCCACTTT
CDR3aa: CASSGQGRADHSPLHF
j_gene: TRBJ1-6
abundance: -
d_gene: -
v_gene: TRBV6-6

CDR3nt: TGTGCCAGCAACACAGGGGGAAACACTGAAGCTTTCTTT
CDR3aa: CASNTGGNTEAFF
j_gene: TRBJ1-1
abundance: few
d_gene: TRBD1
v_gene: TRBV27

CDR3nt: TGTGCCTGGAGTGTACTGGGACTAGCGGGAGCAAGATACGAGCAGTACTTC
CDR3aa: CAWSVLGLAGARYEQYF
j_gene: TRBJ2-7
abundance: few
d_gene: TRBD2
v_gene: TRBV30

CDR3nt: TGTGCCAGTACTCATACTAGGAATCAGCCCCAGCATTTT
CDR3aa: CASTHTRNQPQHF
j_gene: TRBJ1-5
abundance: -
d_gene: -
v_gene: TRBV19

CDR3nt: TGTGCCAGCTCACCCCGACAGAGCTACGAGCAGTACTTC
CDR3aa: CASSPRQSYEQYF
j_gene: TRBJ2-7
abundance: many
d_gene: -
v_gene: TRBV18

CDR3nt: TGTGCCAGCAGCTTAGAGTTGACTAGCGGCTACAGTGAGCAGTTCTTC
CDR3aa: CASSLELTSGYSEQFF
j_gene: TRBJ2-1
abundance: few
d_gene: TRBD2
v_gene: TRBV13

CDR3nt: TGTGCCAGCAGCGAACGGGGAGCAACAAACATTCAGTACTTC
CDR3aa: CASSERGATNIQYF
j_gene: TRBJ2-4
abundance: many
d_gene: -
v_gene: TRBV13

CDR3nt: TGTGCCAGCAGCTCTACCTCGGGCCGGAGGGAGACCCAGTACTTC
CDR3aa: CASSSTSGRRETQYF
j_gene: TRBJ2-5
abundance: -
d_gene: -
v_gene: TRBV5-4

CDR3nt: TGTGCCATCACGCCAGGGGGGTTTGGAAATGAGCAGTTCTTC
CDR3aa: CAITPGGFGNEQFF
j_gene: TRBJ2-1
abundance: few
d_gene: -
v_gene: TRBV10-3

CDR3nt: TGTGCCAGTAGTATAGATTACCCCCCAGACTATGGCTACACCTTC
CDR3aa: CASSIDYPPDYGYTF
j_gene: TRBJ1-2
abundance: -
d_gene: -
v_gene: TRBV19

CDR3nt: TGTGCCAGCGATGAGAAGAACACTGAAGCTTTCTTT
CDR3aa: CASDEKNTEAFF
j_gene: TRBJ1-1
abundance: few
d_gene: -
v_gene: TRBV18

CDR3nt: TGTGCCAGCAGGGGAGGAGGGCCCCAGCATTTT
CDR3aa: CASRGGGPQHF
j_gene: TRBJ1-5
abundance: -
d_gene: -
v_gene: TRBV25-1

CDR3nt: TGTGCCAGCAGTTGGGACAAGGGAAAGACCCAGTACTTC
CDR3aa: CASSWDKGKTQYF
j_gene: TRBJ2-5
abundance: many
d_gene: -
v_gene: TRBV28

CDR3nt: TGTGCCAGCAGCTTCGGACTAGAAGGCACTGAAGCTTTCTTT
CDR3aa: CASSFGLEGTEAFF
j_gene: TRBJ1-1
abundance: -
d_gene: -
v_gene: TRBV7-3

CDR3nt: TGTGCCAGCGAACCCAGTAGCGGGAGTGGGAACGAGCAGTACTTC
CDR3aa: CASEPSSGSGNEQYF
j_gene: TRBJ2-7
abundance: few
d_gene: TRBD2
v_gene: TRBV7-2

CDR3nt: TGTGCCAGCAGCTCCAATCAGGGGAACACTGAAGCTTTCTTT
CDR3aa: CASSSNQGNTEAFF
j_gene: TRBJ1-1
abundance: -
d_gene: -
v_gene: TRBV7-8

CDR3nt: TGTGCCAGCAGCCCAACCGAGGCAGGGTTGGAGCAGTACTTC
CDR3aa: CASSPTEAGLEQYF
j_gene: TRBJ2-7
abundance: few
d_gene: -
v_gene: TRBV5-4

CDR3nt: TGTGCCAGCAGGGCCGGACTAGCGTACAATGAGCAGTTCTTC
CDR3aa: CASRAGLAYNEQFF
j_gene: TRBJ2-1
abundance: few
d_gene: TRBD2
v_gene: TRBV6-5

CDR3nt: TGTGCCAGCAGTCCCGGACACGGGGGTGGCTACACCTTC
CDR3aa: CASSPGHGGGYTF
j_gene: TRBJ1-2
abundance: few
d_gene: -
v_gene: TRBV28

CDR3nt: TGTGCCAGCAGTCCCCGGACAGGGTCAGACTATGGCTACACCTTC
CDR3aa: CASSPRTGSDYGYTF
j_gene: TRBJ1-2
abundance: -
d_gene: TRBD1
v_gene: TRBV7-2

CDR3nt: TGCAGCGTCGGTCGACAGGGGTTTTCGAACACTGAAGCTTTCTTT
CDR3aa: CSVGRQGFSNTEAFF
j_gene: TRBJ1-1
abundance: -
d_gene: TRBD1
v_gene: TRBV29-1

CDR3nt: TGTGCCAGCAGCCGCACCCGGGACAGGCCTAACACAGATACGCAGTATTTT
CDR3aa: CASSRTRDRPNTDTQYF
j_gene: TRBJ2-3
abundance: -
d_gene: TRBD1
v_gene: TRBV28

CDR3nt: TGTGCCAGCTCACTCTGGAGCGACACTGAAGCTTTCTTT
CDR3aa: CASSLWSDTEAFF
j_gene: TRBJ1-1
abundance: -
d_gene: -
v_gene: TRBV18

CDR3nt: TGCGCCAGCAGCCAAGGGCCCGTTTACCCAGGAGGCACCGGGGAGCTGTTTTTT
CDR3aa: CASSQGPVYPGGTGELFF
j_gene: TRBJ2-2
abundance: -
d_gene: -
v_gene: TRBV4-1

CDR3nt: TGCGCCAGCAGCCTGGGCGGCTCCGGGAGCTCCTACAATGAGCAGTTCTTC
CDR3aa: CASSLGGSGSSYNEQFF
j_gene: TRBJ2-1
abundance: -
d_gene: -
v_gene: TRBV5-1

CDR3nt: TGTGCCAGCAGGAACCAGGGGGCGGATGGCTACACCTTC
CDR3aa: CASRNQGADGYTF
j_gene: TRBJ1-2
abundance: -
d_gene: TRBD1
v_gene: TRBV5-6

CDR3nt: TGTGCCAGCAGTGACCCCGGACAGGGCGGCAATCAGCCCCAGCATTTT
CDR3aa: CASSDPGQGGNQPQHF
j_gene: TRBJ1-5
abundance: few
d_gene: TRBD1
v_gene: TRBV25-1

CDR3nt: TGTGCCAGCAGCCCCCCCCCGAGGCTCTCGCCACTCAATGAGCAGTTCTTC
CDR3aa: CASSPPPRLSPLNEQFF
j_gene: TRBJ2-1
abundance: -
d_gene: -
v_gene: TRBV7-2

CDR3nt: TGTGCCAGCAGCCAGGGGACAGGGGGCGCCGAGCAGTACTTC
CDR3aa: CASSQGTGGAEQYF
j_gene: TRBJ2-7
abundance: few
d_gene: TRBD1
v_gene: TRBV9

CDR3nt: TGCGCCAGCAGCATCGGACAGAAGACCTTGGGGGGCTACACCTTC
CDR3aa: CASSIGQKTLGGYTF
j_gene: TRBJ1-2
abundance: -
d_gene: -
v_gene: TRBV4-3

CDR3nt: TGTGCCAGCCAGAACAGGGGTGGCGAAAAACTGTTTTTT
CDR3aa: CASQNRGGEKLFF
j_gene: TRBJ1-4
abundance: -
d_gene: TRBD1
v_gene: TRBV5-6

CDR3nt: TGCGCCAGCAGCCAAGAGCGGGTCAAAGCCAATGAGCAGTTCTTC
CDR3aa: CASSQERVKANEQFF
j_gene: TRBJ2-1
abundance: -
d_gene: -
v_gene: TRBV4-3

CDR3nt: TGTGCCAGCAGTATCCTCTCGGGGGAGGGGGAGCAGTTCTTC
CDR3aa: CASSILSGEGEQFF
j_gene: TRBJ2-1
abundance: few
d_gene: TRBD2
v_gene: TRBV28

CDR3nt: TGTGCCAGCAGCGCAGTCGGGACTAGCCTCACCGGGGAGCTGTTTTTT
CDR3aa: CASSAVGTSLTGELFF
j_gene: TRBJ2-2
abundance: few
d_gene: TRBD2
v_gene: TRBV7-2

CDR3nt: TGTGCCAGCAGCTTGGTAGAGACTAGCCGATTGTGGTTCTTC
CDR3aa: CASSLVETSRLWFF
j_gene: TRBJ2-1
abundance: -
d_gene: TRBD2
v_gene: TRBV5-6

CDR3nt: TGTGCCAGCAGTTTATTAGCGAACACTGAAGCTTTCTTT
CDR3aa: CASSLLANTEAFF
j_gene: TRBJ1-1
abundance: -
d_gene: -
v_gene: TRBV27